This T cell receptor (beta chain) stems from a study of shared clonotypes between healthy human individuals (TCRdb year 2020). Some background on the complete study: Three men and a couple of women, aged 18 to 49 years, made up the cohort. For each donor, CD4 naive and CD4 memory were each run on three plates, CD8 naive on two plates, and CD8 memory on one plate. To estimate repertoire size and how much clonotype sharing occurs between individuals, the study deeply sequenced the blood TCR repertoires of roughly 5 healthy adults. To increase sequencing depth and limit assay-specific biases, TCR repertoire library preparation and sequencing were carried out by different laboratories using diverse techniques. Per donor, leukapheresis produced somewhere between about 0.8 and 9.5 billion PBMCs.

Using the deep immunoSEQ assay, multiplex PCR amplified TCR CDR3 regions from genomic DNA. For each cell subset, the extracted genomic DNA was distributed evenly across all wells of several immunoSEQ 96-well plates, and each plate served as one replicate. For sorted subsets, each replicate PCR was loaded with approximately 0.2 ug genomic DNA, equivalent to 30,000 or so T cell genomes. The purified libraries were quantified using a Qubit 3.0 fluorometer, sized with a Bioanalyzer 2100, and then quantified again using the KAPA Library Quantification kit. Every immunoSEQ 96-well plate was sequenced on a separate single-read 150-cycle Illumina NextSeq 550 flow cell. Per the source publication's procedure: Because only junctional sequences without quality scores were contained in the immunoSEQ output, filtering matching that applied to full-length reads could not be performed. Sequences were annotated with PyIR, a Python wrapper for IgBLAST v1.9, and V/J genes and CDR3 were assigned using IMGT germline references. Any read was removed if the V/J assignment was weak (E-value above 1e-6), the CDR3 was missing, or the read contained stop codons, out-of-frame junctions, or ambiguous translated residues. A V3J clonotype was defined by an identical inferred V gene, J gene, and CDR3 amino acid sequence. Percentage overlap between repertoires was calculated by dividing the number of shared unique clonotypes by the size of the smaller repertoire. Repertoire richness was assessed with RTK rarefaction, the Chao1 estimator, and Recon v2.1 estimates of unobserved clonotypes. Generation probabilities were computed with OLGA for all TCRbeta clonotypes obtained by the gDNA method from a few donors. TCRdb retrieved this table from immuneACCESS and kept in-frame rearrangements only. Not all clones are present; in checked studies, unresolved V genes account for under half, and no reason is known for the remainder. D and trimming come from the DNA, and the V and J calls and clone size come from that table. This sample holds some 79,000 clones; roughly three fifths were observed only once. In total, the top ten clones hold about half of the sample.

This clone was seen only once. Its antigen is currently not known. The record has no base qualities; no much larger clone is one base away. One read alone makes for weak evidence. Overall results and qualifications from the work: Based on pairwise subsampling, the degree of clonotype sharing among donors was expected to be affected by sequencing depth. Naive subsets generally had larger estimated clonotype richness than memory subsets did. Because the study included only a small number of donors, the genetic and exposure-history diversity represented was limited. Higher generation probabilities were observed for clonotypes shared by all four sorted-subset donors than for non-shared clonotypes. Sampling was restricted to blood, and TCR repertoires in tissue are likely to differ from TCR repertoires in blood. Even with the large sequencing depth, rarefaction of the sorted-subset datasets indicated that sequencing was incomplete. Across four donors, roughly 5.4% of naive CD4, 3% to 3.5% of naive CD8, about 2.3% of memory CD4, and about 0.44% of memory CD8 clonotypes were shared.

V is pruned by 1 base and J by 7 bases, leaving 6 bases of the junction without a gene match. Based on the germline V gene, the CDR1 and CDR2 sequences are SGHTA and FQGNSA. Including the terminal cysteine and phenylalanine, the CDR3 comprises 15 residues. CDR3 DNA is the only sequence kept; it has 45 bases, read in frame from the first base. The donors were healthy, HIV-negative adults with no recently reported acute infections or vaccinations. Every donor was a Caucasian adult living in Nashville, Tennessee, USA. CD8 memory samples consisted of magnetically selected CD45RO+ cells combined with CCR7-negative CD45RA+ effector memory (TemRA) cells. After blood collection by leukapheresis, PBMCs were isolated using Ficoll-Histopaque density gradient centrifugation and then cryopreserved in the vapor phase of liquid nitrogen. Purity and quantity of every magnetically sorted T cell population were checked by analytical flow cytometry. Genomic DNA was isolated from every sorted fraction and measured by UV absorbance on a Nanodrop 2000c.

Material: memory CD8+ T cells sorted from blood. The cell subset or site label for this specimen denotes: CD45RO+ cells pooled with CCR7-negative TemRA cells. The sequence came from a man aged 25 to 45 in good health. The rearranged chain carries TRBV7-2 and TRBJ2-7; 11 nucleotides in the junction match TRBD2. The CDR3 loop reads CASSLVLAGGGEQYF. The DNA sequence reads TGTGCCAGCAGCTTAGTTCTAGCGGGAGGAGGGGAGCAGTACTTC.